These 21 T cell receptor beta chains share one sample of origin, sequenced in a study of OX40 agonist ivuxolimab in advanced cancers. The protocol was immunoSEQ multiplex PCR, while the TCRdb copy is restricted to in-frame clones and leaves out a portion. Of fewer than 85,000 clones detected, roughly 86% appear once; the ten largest clones hold over 0.65%. This specimen was CD4+ or CD8+ T cells sorted from blood, taken in a trial of the OX40 agonist ivuxolimab. Source of these receptors: an adult with an advanced solid tumor such as melanoma, head and neck, liver or kidney cancer.

The chain joins TRBV28 to TRBJ1-2; D gene ambiguous. The germline CDR1 and CDR2 sequences are MDHEN and SYDVKM. V lost 8 bases and J 0 bases, leaving 19 bases between the germline ends. This CDR3 is built from 16 residues. CDR3 coding DNA: TGTGCCAGCTCCTCCCGGGTCCAGCTTTCTAACTATGGCTACACCTTC. Its protein is CASSSRVQLSNYGYTF.

The table lists this clone with a few counts. The rearrangement links TRBV30 to TRBJ1-5; 7 bases agree with TRBD1. Germline trimming cut 0 bases from V and 3 bases from J; bases unmatched to any gene: 2. The germline V gene has CDR1 GTSNPN and CDR2 SVGIG (reference sequence). This CDR3 comprises 14 residues. This CDR3 reads CAWSVGTDNQPQHF. The CDR3 DNA reads as TGTGCCTGGAGTGTTGGGACAGACAATCAGCCCCAGCATTTT.

V and J are TRBV19 and TRBJ2-7, with a tentative D call TRBD2 (7 bases). The germline V gene has CDR1 LNHDA and CDR2 SQIVND (reference sequence). Trimming shortened V by 11 bases and J by 3 bases, and 17 bases separated the two germline ends. This CDR3 is 13 amino acids long. CDR3 nucleotides: TGTGCCCTAGGGGGGGGGTATGGCTACGAGCAGTACTTC. Translating gives CALGGGYGYEQYF.

The chain combines TRBV7-2 with TRBJ1-1; D is possibly TRBD1 (5 bases). The CDR3 totals 15 residues. Between the trimmed V and J ends, which lost 2 bases and 2 bases, there was a span of 12 bases. Germline CDR1 reads SGHTA; CDR2 reads FQGNSA. CDR3 sequence reads: CASSLLWTTNTEAFF. CDR3 coding DNA: TGTGCCAGCAGCTTATTGTGGACAACTAACACTGAAGCTTTCTTT.

This sequence joins TRBV5-4 and TRBJ1-2, with D possibly matching TRBD1 (5 bases). Trimming removed 5 bases from V and 2 bases from J, with 10 bases in between. This CDR3 contains 13 residues. Germline assignment: CDR1 SGHNT and CDR2 YYREEE (reference sequence). Here the CDR3 reads CASSLWGNYGYTF. DNA for the CDR3: TGTGCCAGCAGTCTATGGGGCAACTATGGCTACACCTTC.

This chain uses TRBV7-9 with TRBJ2-1, with D possibly being TRBD1 (6 bases). Germline-derived CDR1 and CDR2 are SEHNR and FQNEAQ (reference sequence). Trimming pared 4 bases from V and 6 bases from J, leaving 19 bases between. This CDR3 is built from 16 residues. The CDR3 bases are TGTGCCAGCAGCTCCACAGGGTTGGTCATGGGCAATGAGCAGTTCTTC. Its protein product is CASSSTGLVMGNEQFF.

J is TRBJ2-2 and V is TRBV5-1; D is uncertain. The CDR3 consists of 13 residues. Trimming pared 0 bases from V and 6 bases from J, leaving 6 bases between. Germline CDR1 is SGHRS and CDR2 is YFSETQ. As DNA, the CDR3 is TGCGCCAGCAGCTTGGCCGGGCCCGGGGAGCTGTTTTTT. It translates to CASSLAGPGELFF.

By its share, this clone is medium-sized. This CDR3 is also generated by other DNA sequences in the sample. This chain links TRBV5-4 with TRBJ2-3; D uncertain. Between the trimmed V and J ends, which lost 2 bases and 3 bases, there was a span of 13 bases. The CDR3 contains 15 residues. Germline CDR1 is SGHNT and CDR2 is YYREEE (reference sequence). The CDR3 region has the DNA TGTGCCAGCAGCTTAGGCCCCACGGAAACAGATACGCAGTATTTT. Its protein product is CASSLGPTETDTQYF.

This clone was counted a few times. The chain couples TRBV28 to TRBJ2-5; perhaps TRBD2 as D (5 bases). CDR3 length equals 12 residues. Germline assignment: CDR1 MDHEN and CDR2 SYDVKM. Trimming removed 7 bases at V and 2 bases at J, with 8 bases between. CDR3 protein: CASNERQETQYF. CDR3 coding DNA: TGTGCCAGCAACGAGCGGCAAGAGACCCAGTACTTC.

The chain joins TRBV6-5 to TRBJ1-2; a weak D match, TRBD1 (5 bases). The germline V gene has CDR1 MNHEY and CDR2 SVGAGI. The CDR3 loop spans 15 amino acids. Trimming left V 4 bases short and J 4 bases short, with 16 bases between. DNA for the CDR3: TGTGCCAGCAGTTCCCCTTTGGGGGGAGTCTATGGCTACACCTTC. It encodes CASSSPLGGVYGYTF.

The chain couples TRBV12-5 to TRBJ2-7; 9 bases fit TRBD1. Germline CDR1 reads LGHNT; CDR2 reads FRNRAP. The CDR3 runs 14 residues. The ends lost 7 bases at V and 1 base at J; junction bases unmatched: 5. CDR3 sequence (DNA): TGTGCTAGTGCCACCGGGACAGGGTCCTACGAGCAGTACTTC. Translated, it gives CASATGTGSYEQYF.

About this clone itself: An end of the junction does not agree with germline; a read error may underlie this. The chain employs TRBV7-7 and TRBJ2-2; D might be TRBD1 (5 bases). The CDR3 spans 14 residues. Looked up from germline, CDR1 is SSHAT and CDR2 is FNYEAQ (reference sequence). CDR3 DNA: TGTGCTAGCAGCCCCCAGGGTCGCACCGGGGAGCTGTTTTTT. Its translation: CASSPQGRTGELFF.

The J gene is TRBJ2-2, the V gene TRBV5-1, with TRBD2 matching over 8 bases. Germline trimming cut 1 base from V and 5 bases from J; bases unmatched to any gene: 4. The CDR3 loop spans 15 amino acids. Germline V lookup: CDR1 SGHRS, CDR2 YFSETQ. CDR3 DNA sequence: TGCGCCAGCAGCTTGAACGGGAGGGCGACCGGGGAGCTGTTTTTT. It encodes CASSLNGRATGELFF.

The chain has TRBV28 and TRBJ1-5; D is undetermined. The V gene's germline CDR1 is MDHEN and CDR2 SYDVKM. The CDR3 length is 14 residues. Trimming removed 3 bases from V and 1 base from J, with 7 bases in between. Here the CDR3 reads CASSLGLSNQPQHF. As DNA, the CDR3 is TGTGCCAGCAGTTTGGGGTTGAGCAATCAGCCCCAGCATTTT. The whole variable domain, remainder taken from reference TRBV28 and TRBJ1-5, is DVKVTQSSRYLVKRTGEKVFLECVQDMDHENMFWYRQDPGLGLRLIYFSYDVKMKEKGDIPEGYSVSREKKERFSLILESASTNQTSMYLCASSLGLSNQPQHFGDGTRLSIL.

This clone was seen a handful of times. V usage is TRBV27 and J usage is TRBJ2-5; 10 nucleotides match TRBD2. Germline trimming cut 5 bases from V and 4 bases from J; bases unmatched to any gene: 10. The CDR3 contains 16 residues. Germline V CDR1 and CDR2: MNHEY, SMNVEV (reference sequence). The CDR3 coding sequence is TGTGCCAGCAGTCCGGGGACTAGCGAATTGATAGAGACCCAGTACTTC. Amino acid sequence: CASSPGTSELIETQYF.

The CDR3 DNA is TGTGCCTGGAGGGCAGGACAGCACTCCTATGAAAAACTGTTTTTT. Protein product: CAWRAGQHSYEKLFF. The chain couples TRBV30 to TRBJ1-4; tentative D call: TRBD1 (6 bases). Germline CDR1 reads GTSNPN; CDR2 reads SVGIG (reference sequence). This CDR3 spans 15 amino acids. V lost 3 bases to trimming and J lost 6 bases, with 17 bases between them.

The chain employs TRBV6-5 and TRBJ2-7; 7 nucleotides align to TRBD1. Germline V CDR1 and CDR2: MNHEY, SVGAGI. Trimming at V came to 1 base and at J to 3 bases, leaving 9 bases not matched to a gene. The CDR3 loop spans 16 amino acids. The chain's CDR3 is CASSYFGQAQYYEQYF. CDR3 in DNA: TGTGCCAGCAGTTACTTCGGACAGGCTCAGTACTACGAGCAGTACTTC.

The rearrangement links TRBV6-1 to TRBJ2-6; D remains unclear. V shed 0 bases and J shed 3 bases, with 6 bases lying between them. The CDR3 is made up of 15 amino acids. CDR1 MNHNS and CDR2 SASEGT come from the germline V gene. The CDR3 bases are TGTGCCAGCAGTGAAGCAGGTGGTGGGGCCAACGTCCTGACTTTC. It translates to CASSEAGGGANVLTF.

CDR3 protein: CASSRTSGGSTQYF. The CDR3 nucleotides read TGTGCCAGCAGCAGAACTAGCGGGGGTTCGACCCAGTACTTC. The V gene is TRBV2, the J gene TRBJ2-5; TRBD2 matches 11 bases. The CDR3 is 14 residues long. With 6 bases clipped from V and 7 bases from J, the junction kept 7 bases outside the gene matches. The germline gives CDR1 SNHLY, CDR2 FYNNEI.

The chain uses TRBV5-1 and TRBJ2-7, with D hard to call. Germline V gene sequence: CDR1 SGHRS, CDR2 YFSETQ. The ends were cut back, 0 bases at V and 0 bases at J, with 7 bases in the middle. This CDR3 is 14 amino acids long. CDR3 in DNA: TGCGCCAGCAGCTTGGACAGTAGCTCCTACGAGCAGTACTTC. Translation gives CASSLDSSSYEQYF.

The rearrangement uses TRBV19 and TRBJ1-4; the D gene is possibly TRBD1 (5 bases). Germline-derived CDR1 and CDR2 are LNHDA and SQIVND (reference sequence). V lost 7 bases and J lost 5, with 14 bases in between. The CDR3 runs 14 residues. The CDR3 DNA follows: TGTGCCAGTACCCCGAGGGGTTGGAATGAAAAACTGTTTTTT. Protein sequence: CASTPRGWNEKLFF.